This T cell receptor beta chain was sequenced in a study of cytomegalovirus exposure and HLA in healthy donors. The table came from immunoSEQ multiplex PCR; TCRdb's copy has only in-frame clones and leaves some out. The table lists about 120,000 clones, roughly 88% of them singletons. Study-wide results and limits: Rare TCR sequences predominated, though certain public TCRs were found in many donors. Clusters of TCRs from the first cohort tended to co-occur in the 120 or so validation repertoires (as a later analysis found). In vitro confirmation showed a few CMV-associated chains to be CMV antigen specific.

Trimming left V 0 bases short and J 5 bases short, with 17 bases between. The CDR3 has 16 amino acids. In germline, CDR1 is SGDLS, CDR2 YYNGEE. Turning to this clone: The antigen remains unidentified.

The TCR was taken from a woman under 30 in good health and CMV-seropositive. Sequenced input: PBMCs. The chain recombines TRBV9 with TRBJ2-5, with a possible D match to TRBD2 (6 bases). As DNA, the CDR3 is TGTGCCAGCAGCGTAGCCGGGACTTTCTCCCGGGAGACCCAGTACTTC. This encodes CASSVAGTFSRETQYF. Supplemented by reference TRBV9 and TRBJ2-5, the full variable domain reads DSGVTQTPKHLITATGQRVTLRCSPRSGDLSVYWYQQSLDQGLQFLIQYYNGEERAKGNILERFSAQQFPDLHSELNLSSLELGDSALYFCASSVAGTFSRETQYFGPGTRLLVL.